These 20 T cell receptor beta chains were all obtained from the same sample, sequenced in a study of cytomegalovirus exposure and HLA in healthy donors (TCRdb year 2017). The library was built by means of the immunoSEQ multiplex PCR assay. The multiplex PCR relied on a mix of 60 forward primers for TCR Vbeta segments and 13 reverse primers for TCR Jbeta segments. TCRdb stores this immuneACCESS table with in-frame sequences only. Part of the clones is absent; in the studies checked, under half of the shortfall reflects unresolved V genes, and no reason is known for the rest. Within this sample are 100,000 to 150,000 clones, with 76% of them counted one time only. Together, the top ten hold around 2.1% of the sample. The sample consisted of PBMCs. Every receptor here comes from a man aged 45 to 65 in good health and CMV-seronegative.

The rearrangement uses TRBV7-2 and TRBJ1-1; D possibly corresponds to TRBD1 (5 bases). The germline V gene has CDR1 SGHTA and CDR2 FQGNSA. There are 11 residues in the CDR3. Trimming shortened V by 1 base and J by 14 bases, and 11 bases separated the two germline ends. CDR3 protein: CASSLGGGRFF. CDR3 DNA: TGTGCCAGCAGCTTAGGGGGGGGTCGGTTCTTT. Combining the CDR3 with reference TRBV7-2 and TRBJ1-1 gives the whole variable domain GAGVSQSPSNKVTEKGKDVELRCDPISGHTALYWYRQSLGQGLEFLIYFQGNSAPDKSGLPSDRFSAERTGGSVSTLTIQRTQQEDSAVYLCASSLGGGRFFGQGTRLTVV.

V gene TRBV6-5 combines with J gene TRBJ1-2, with a tentative D call TRBD1 (5 bases). The CDR3 is 12 amino acids. Trimming took off 6 bases at V and 8 bases at J, with 13 bases between the two ends. Germline V gene lookup returns CDR1 MNHEY and CDR2 SVGAGI. The CDR3 DNA reads as TGTGCCAGCAGGGAAGGGACTGGAGGCTACACCTTC. It codes for CASREGTGGYTF.

V gene TRBV11-2 combines with J gene TRBJ1-1, with 8 bases that match TRBD1. Germline lookup yields CDR1 SGHAT and CDR2 FQNNGV. The V gene end was trimmed by 5 bases and the J gene end by 1 base; junction bases not matched to a gene: 6. CDR3 length: 15 residues. The CDR3 nucleotides read TGTGCCAGCAGCCCTTGGACAGGGAAGAACACTGAAGCTTTCTTT. Translating it yields CASSPWTGKNTEAFF.

This sequence joins TRBV6-5 and TRBJ2-5, with D possibly being TRBD1 (6 bases). Gene TRBJ2-7 matches the end of the DNA better, so the J call may be wrong. CDR3 length: 14 amino acids. CDR1 is MNHEY and CDR2 is SVGAGI in the germline V gene. Here the CDR3 reads CASSSATGSYEQYF. The CDR3, as DNA: TGTGCCAGCAGTTCAGCCACAGGGTCCTACGAGCAGTACTTC.

The CDR3: CASSAGLALAYNEQFF. The CDR3 region has the DNA TGTGCCAGCAGTGCGGGACTAGCGTTAGCTTATAATGAGCAGTTCTTC. This chain joins TRBV6-1 and TRBJ2-1; the match to TRBD2 covers 10 bases. This CDR3 has 16 residues. Germline V gene sequence: CDR1 MNHNS, CDR2 SASEGT. Germline trimming cut 4 bases from V and 7 bases from J; bases unmatched to any gene: 10.

The rearrangement links TRBV19 to TRBJ1-1; D possibly corresponds to TRBD1 (6 bases). This CDR3 has 13 amino acids. Trimming shortened V by 6 bases and J by 5 bases, and 13 bases separated the two germline ends. Germline V gene lookup returns CDR1 LNHDA and CDR2 SQIVND (reference sequence). Here the CDR3 DNA reads TGTGCCAGTAGGAGAGGGGGTAAGACTGAAGCTTTCTTT. This gives the protein CASRRGGKTEAFF.

In regard to this clone: Other DNA variants within this sample encode the same CDR3. V usage is TRBV7-9 and J usage is TRBJ1-1, with D hard to call. The V end was cut by 4 bases, the J end by 8 bases, with 8 bases between. This CDR3 contains 11 residues. From germline, CDR1 is SEHNR and CDR2 FQNEAQ (reference sequence). The CDR3 spells CASSSGGEAFF. In DNA form, the CDR3 reads TGTGCCAGCAGCTCTGGAGGGGAAGCTTTCTTT.

The rearrangement joins TRBV23-1 to TRBJ2-3; D is unresolved. TRBV23-1 qualifies as an ORF whose function is uncertain. V shed 1 base and J shed 6 bases, with 5 bases lying between them. CDR3 size: 12 residues. CDR3 coding DNA: TGCGCCAGCAGTCAATGGGCGGATACGCAGTATTTT. Encoded protein: CASSQWADTQYF.

J is TRBJ1-2 and V is TRBV4-1; 9 bases map to TRBD1. The V and J ends lost 3 bases and 6 bases, in that order; junction bases with no gene match: 5. The CDR3 length is 14 residues. Germline CDR1 reads MGHRA; CDR2 reads YSYEKL. The CDR3: CASSQSTGGHGYTF. In DNA form, the CDR3 reads TGCGCCAGCAGCCAGTCGACAGGGGGACATGGCTACACCTTC.

The rearrangement joins TRBV6-9 to TRBJ1-6; D remains unclear. V was pared by 4 bases and J by 12 bases, with 19 bases between. The germline V gene has CDR1 MNHGY and CDR2 SVAAGI. The CDR3 extends over 15 amino acids. CDR3 loop: CASSFPLSPLRPLHF. DNA for the CDR3: TGTGCCAGCAGTTTCCCCTTGTCCCCTCTTAGACCCCTCCACTTT.

CDR3 sequence (DNA): TGTGCCAGCAGCCGGGGACAGGGGGCCTACGAGCAGTACTTC. This sequence encodes CASSRGQGAYEQYF. The gene calls are TRBV5-8 and TRBJ2-7, with 11 positions matching TRBD1. The CDR3 contains 14 residues. Germline CDR1 SGHTS, CDR2 YDEGEE. J gave up 2 bases and V 4 bases, and 2 bases lay outside the gene matches.

The chain is built from TRBV7-9 and TRBJ2-7; 8 nucleotides agree with TRBD2. The germline gives CDR1 SEHNR, CDR2 FQNEAQ (reference sequence). This CDR3 spans 14 amino acids. The CDR3 DNA is TGTTCCAGCAGCCTCCGGGAGGGACCCTACGAGCAGTACGTC. Its translation: CSSSLREGPYEQYV.

The rearrangement joins TRBV7-2 to TRBJ2-5; possibly TRBD2 for D (5 bases). CDR1 is SGHTA and CDR2 is FQGNSA in the germline V gene. The CDR3 contains 13 residues. V dropped 5 bases and J dropped 2 bases, with 9 bases sitting between them. The CDR3 here is CASSRPGQETQYF. CDR3 in DNA: TGTGCCAGCAGCCGCCCGGGGCAAGAGACCCAGTACTTC. The variable domain in full, completed from reference TRBV7-2 and TRBJ2-5, reads GAGVSQSPSNKVTEKGKDVELRCDPISGHTALYWYRQSLGQGLEFLIYFQGNSAPDKSGLPSDRFSAERTGGSVSTLTIQRTQQEDSAVYLCASSRPGQETQYFGPGTRLLVL.

The V gene is TRBV21-1, the J gene TRBJ2-7; the table's D gene call, TRBD2, was not cross checked with the DNA. TRBV21-1 is marked as a pseudogene. The CDR3 consists of 16 residues. The CDR3 here is CASSKINAGVLGEQYV. As DNA, the CDR3 is TGTGCCAGCAGCAAAATCAACGCGGGGGTCCTGGGAGAGCAGTACGTC.

This clone was recorded once. This rearrangement joins TRBV19 to TRBJ2-1, with TRBD2 identical over 7 bases. Germline V gene data show CDR1 as LNHDA and CDR2 as SQIVND (reference sequence). Losses at the gene ends were 3 bases for V and 11 bases for J; bases not matched to a gene: 10. The CDR3 is 14 residues long. The CDR3 protein is CASSIVGEAGQQFF. In DNA, the CDR3 is TGTGCCAGTAGTATCGTCGGCGAAGCGGGGCAGCAGTTCTTC.

J is TRBJ2-7 and V is TRBV10-3, with 10 nucleotides matching TRBD2. V trimming: 6 bases; J trimming: 6 bases; junction bases outside the gene matches: 8. The CDR3 covers 14 residues. Germline CDR1 ENHRY, CDR2 SYGVKD. CDR3 region: CAIRSLAGDPEQYF. The CDR3 bases are TGTGCCATCAGATCTCTAGCGGGGGACCCCGAGCAGTACTTC.

The chain links TRBV6-6 to TRBJ2-2; tentative D call: TRBD2 (7 bases). Between the trimmed V and J ends, which lost 8 bases and 4 bases, there was a span of 20 bases. CDR1 is MNHNY and CDR2 is SVGAGI in the germline V gene (reference sequence). There are 16 residues in the CDR3. The DNA for the CDR3 is TGTGCCAGCCGGGGGGCGGGAGCCGCGGGCACCGGGGAGCTGTTTTTT. Its protein product is CASRGAGAAGTGELFF.

The CDR3 DNA follows: TGTGCCAGCAGCCCAGTGTCCGAGAACACTGAAGCTTTCTTT. Amino acids: CASSPVSENTEAFF. V usage is TRBV7-2 and J usage is TRBJ1-1; D remains ambiguous. Looked up from germline, CDR1 is SGHTA and CDR2 is FQGNSA. V dropped 5 bases and J dropped 1 base, with 11 bases sitting between them. This CDR3 comprises 14 residues.

This chain links TRBV7-6 with TRBJ2-2; maybe TRBD2 (5 bases). V lost 1 base, J lost 6 bases, and 12 bases lay in between. Germline CDR1 reads SGHVS; CDR2 reads FNYEAQ. CDR3 length: 15 amino acids. This CDR3 is CASSLEVTAAGELFF. The DNA for the CDR3 is TGTGCCAGCAGCTTAGAAGTCACAGCGGCCGGGGAGCTGTTTTTT.

The CDR3 loop reads CAWDRGGGTTEAFF. The CDR3 DNA is TGTGCCTGGGACCGAGGTGGGGGGACCACTGAAGCTTTCTTT. The V gene is TRBV30, the J gene TRBJ1-1; D is perhaps TRBD1 (5 bases). Looked up from germline, CDR1 is GTSNPN and CDR2 is SVGIG (reference sequence). The CDR3 covers 14 residues. V lost 5 bases and J lost 4, with 17 bases in between.